This entry is about one T cell receptor (beta chain). Germline assignment: CDR1 SEHNR and CDR2 FQNEAQ (reference sequence). The CDR3 is 16 amino acids. V lost 2 bases, J lost 2 bases, and 7 bases stayed unmatched. Original data processing: Nucleated cell counts were estimated from reference gene primer amplification. Libraries were prepared by immunoSEQ multiplex PCR; TCRdb keeps only in-frame clonotypes and omits some of them. D and trimming were read from the DNA, whereas the V and J calls and clone size are those reported in that table. The repertoire holds approximately 130,000 clones, with over 75% as singletons. These data are taken from a study of blood T cell repertoires in COVID-19. Study-level information: The United States, Italy and Spain supplied acute and convalescent COVID-19 samples. T cells, B-cell-depleted T cells, or PBMCs supplied cDNA or gDNA.

The source material was peripheral blood. This chain uses TRBV7-9 with TRBJ2-3; 7 bases agree with TRBD2. This TCR was sampled from an older man with active or convalescent COVID-19. In DNA form, the CDR3 reads TGTGCCAGCAGCTTATCCCGACTAGCATCCACAGATACGCAGTATTTT. Protein: CASSLSRLASTDTQYF.